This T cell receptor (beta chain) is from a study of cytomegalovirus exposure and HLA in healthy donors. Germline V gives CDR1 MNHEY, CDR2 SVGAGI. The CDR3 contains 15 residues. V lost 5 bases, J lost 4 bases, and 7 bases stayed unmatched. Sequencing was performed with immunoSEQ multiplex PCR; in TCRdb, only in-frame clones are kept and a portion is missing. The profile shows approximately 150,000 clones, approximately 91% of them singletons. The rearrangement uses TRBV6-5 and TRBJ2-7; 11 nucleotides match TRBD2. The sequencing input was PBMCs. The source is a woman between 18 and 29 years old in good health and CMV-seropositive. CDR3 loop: CASSLTSGEEYEQYF. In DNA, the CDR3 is TGTGCCAGCAGTCTGACTAGCGGGGAAGAATACGAGCAGTACTTC.